The 27 T cell receptor beta chains below come from one sample, sequenced in a study of CD8 T cells in ankylosing spondylitis. TCRdb re-analysed the 5' RACE reads in MiXCR, keeping a single row per CDR3 protein. Here the sample spans 750,000 to 850,000 distinct CDR3 sequences, around 11% being singletons. General study findings and limits: Blood from ankylosing spondylitis patients appeared to carry a characteristic roughly eight-variant TCR beta motif.

No antigen has been identified for these receptors. The sample comprised blood, either unsorted or a sorted T cell fraction (not recorded which). The receptors here all came from a male donor with ankylosing spondylitis.

This clonotype occurred a few times. The chain recombines TRBV5-1 with TRBJ2-7; D perhaps matches TRBD2 (7 bases). This CDR3 contains 16 residues. The germline V gene has CDR1 SGHRS and CDR2 YFSETQ. The ends were cut back, 0 bases at V and 2 bases at J, with 15 bases in the middle. For the CDR3, the DNA is TGCGCCAGCAGCTTGGATGCGGGGGCAGACACCTACGAGCAGTACTTC. Translation gives CASSLDAGADTYEQYF. Full variable domain (outside the CDR3, taken from reference TRBV5-1 and TRBJ2-7): KAGVTQTPRYLIKTRGQQVTLSCSPISGHRSVSWYQQTPGQGLQFLFEYFSETQRNKGNFPGRFSGRQFSNSRSEMNVSTLELGDSALYLCASSLDAGADTYEQYFGPGTRLTVT.

This clonotype occurred a few times. This CDR3 reads CASTGRAEAFF. The DNA for the CDR3 is TGTGCCAGCACCGGAAGGGCTGAAGCTTTCTTT. The chain recombines TRBV12-3 or TRBV12-4 with TRBJ1-1; D gene ambiguous. V was cut by 7 bases and J by 6 bases, with 9 bases left in between. This CDR3 has 11 amino acids.

This clonotype showed up just a few times. The chain recombines TRBV6-5 with TRBJ2-1, with TRBD2 matching 13 bases. The CDR3 is 18 amino acids. The V segment lost 2 bases and the J segment 10 bases; nucleotides outside the gene matches: 14. Germline CDR1 is MNHEY and CDR2 is SVGAGI. CDR3 nucleotides: TGTGCCAGCAGTTACCTGAGAACTGGGACTAGCGGGAAACGAGAGCAGTTCTTC. As protein: CASSYLRTGTSGKREQFF.

The chain uses TRBV4-2 and TRBJ2-5; 7 nucleotides match TRBD1. Germline CDR1 reads LGHNA; CDR2 reads YNFKEQ. The V and J ends lost 2 bases and 1 base, in that order; junction bases with no gene match: 7. This CDR3 has 16 residues. CDR3 bases: TGTGCCAGCAGCCAAAGAGGGACAGTGGTCCAAGAGACCCAGTACTTC. Amino acids: CASSQRGTVVQETQYF.

The chain employs TRBV10-3 and TRBJ1-5; 11 nucleotides agree with TRBD1. CDR3 size: 15 residues. With 6 bases clipped from V and 4 bases from J, the junction kept 5 bases outside the gene matches. Germline V gene lookup returns CDR1 ENHRY and CDR2 SYGVKD. CDR3 residues: CAISGGQGGNQPQHF. CDR3 coding DNA: TGTGCCATCAGCGGGGGACAGGGGGGGAATCAGCCCCAGCATTTT.

The V gene is TRBV3-1, the J gene TRBJ1-2; tentative D call: TRBD1 (6 bases). The CDR3 sequence is 13 residues long. Germline CDR1 LGHDT, CDR2 YNNKEL (reference sequence). Trimming left V 2 bases short and J 8 bases short, with 12 bases between. In DNA, the CDR3 is TGTGCCAGCAGCCAAACGACAGGCGGGGGCTACACCTTC. This codes for CASSQTTGGGYTF.

This sequence joins TRBV11-1 and TRBJ2-5, with D tentatively TRBD1 (6 bases). Trimming removed 7 bases from V and 3 bases from J, with 15 bases in between. Germline CDR1 is SGHAT and CDR2 is FQDESV (reference sequence). The CDR3 consists of 14 residues. CDR3 sequence reads: CASKRGMDEETQYF. CDR3 nucleotides: TGTGCCAGCAAGAGGGGGATGGACGAAGAGACCCAGTACTTC.

This clonotype was counted a few times. This chain links TRBV20-1 with TRBJ1-2; D unresolved. Per the germline V gene, CDR1 is DFQATT and CDR2 is SNEGSKA (reference sequence). Deletions cut 0 bases from V and 4 bases from J, with 15 bases between. This CDR3 is 15 amino acids long. The CDR3 coding sequence is TGCAGTGCTAGAGATGCGTCCCGGAAGACCTATGGCTACACCTTC. Residues: CSARDASRKTYGYTF.

This clonotype appeared many times. The rearrangement uses TRBV10-3 and TRBJ1-2; TRBD1 is a possible D gene (5 bases). The CDR3 is 14 residues long. The germline gives CDR1 ENHRY, CDR2 SYGVKD. V was trimmed by 2 bases and J by 3 bases, leaving 10 bases between them. Written as DNA, the CDR3 is TGTGCCATCAGTGAGCGAGGGGACGACTATGGCTACACCTTC. It is translated as CAISERGDDYGYTF.

Here the CDR3 reads CSVEDGTGELFGGYTF. CDR3 bases: TGCAGCGTTGAAGACGGGACAGGGGAGCTGTTCGGTGGCTACACCTTC. This chain uses TRBV29-1 with TRBJ1-2; 10 nucleotides agree with TRBD1. Trimming took 0 bases from V and 7 from J; bases not matched to a gene: 11. The CDR3 sequence is 16 residues long. Germline V gene data show CDR1 as SQVTM and CDR2 as ANQGSEA.

This clonotype was picked up a small number of times. This chain uses TRBV24-1 with TRBJ2-1; 8 bases match TRBD2. The CDR3 totals 12 residues. From germline, CDR1 is KGHDR and CDR2 SFDVKD. CDR3 sequence reads: CSCGGNPNEQFF. The CDR3 DNA reads TGTTCCTGCGGGGGGAATCCTAATGAGCAGTTCTTC.

The table lists this clonotype with a few counts. This chain links TRBV6-1 with TRBJ2-1, with TRBD1 identical over 7 bases. Germline trimming cut 3 bases from V and 0 bases from J; bases unmatched to any gene: 5. The CDR3 is 16 amino acids. Germline lookup yields CDR1 MNHNS and CDR2 SASEGT. CDR3 in DNA: TGTGCCAGCAGTGATGACAGGGTAGTCTCCTACAATGAGCAGTTCTTC. This gives the protein CASSDDRVVSYNEQFF.

V and J are TRBV7-9 and TRBJ1-4, with TRBD1 matching over 8 bases. The CDR3 loop spans 15 amino acids. Germline V gives CDR1 SEHNR, CDR2 FQNEAQ (reference sequence). V lost 6 bases, J lost 0 bases, and 3 bases stayed unmatched. CDR3 nucleotide sequence: TGTGCCAGCAGGGACAGGGTTGCAACTAATGAAAAACTGTTTTTT. Protein sequence: CASRDRVATNEKLFF.

This clonotype was detected only a few times. This chain uses TRBV20-1 with TRBJ1-1; no clear D gene. Germline values: CDR1 DFQATT, CDR2 SNEGSKA (reference sequence). V lost 0 bases, J lost 4 bases, and 9 bases lay in between. The CDR3 covers 13 residues. The CDR3 sequence is CSARDTWSTEAFF. CDR3 nucleotide sequence: TGCAGTGCTAGAGATACTTGGAGCACTGAAGCTTTCTTT.

The chain couples TRBV4-3 to TRBJ2-5; D might be TRBD1 (6 bases). Germline CDR1 LGHNA, CDR2 YSLEER. The germline V and J ends were trimmed by 2 bases and 0 bases, with 10 bases remaining between them. CDR3 size: 15 residues. CDR3 protein: CASSQSHRDQETQYF. The DNA for the CDR3 is TGCGCCAGCAGCCAAAGCCACAGGGACCAAGAGACCCAGTACTTC.

This clonotype showed up just a few times. The chain uses TRBV20-1 and TRBJ1-2; 8 bases map to TRBD1. The CDR3 runs to 15 residues. In germline, CDR1 is DFQATT, CDR2 SNEGSKA (reference sequence). Germline trimming cut 5 bases from V and 3 bases from J; bases unmatched to any gene: 11. CDR3 nucleotides: TGCAGTGCTCCAAGAGGGCAGGGGGCTGACTATGGCTACACCTTC. Translated: CSAPRGQGADYGYTF.

This clonotype was picked up many times. The genes are TRBV7-9 and TRBJ2-3, with unresolved D. The germline V and J ends were trimmed by 5 bases and 9 bases, with 12 bases remaining between them. The length of the CDR3 is 12 residues. Germline loops: CDR1 SEHNR, CDR2 FQNEAQ (reference sequence). DNA of the CDR3: TGTGCCAGCAGCCCCCGGGCCGAGACGCAGTATTTT. It translates to CASSPRAETQYF.

The rearrangement uses TRBV5-6 and TRBJ1-6; 7 bases fit TRBD1. The CDR3 covers 17 residues. The trim removed 4 bases at V and 13 bases at J, leaving 20 bases unmatched. Germline V gene sequence: CDR1 SGHDT, CDR2 YYEEEE. The CDR3 reads CASSEVHRTIRGSPLHF. DNA of the CDR3: TGTGCCAGCAGCGAAGTACACAGGACGATCAGGGGGTCGCCCCTCCACTTT.

The chain carries TRBV27 and TRBJ2-1; maybe TRBD2 (6 bases). There are 15 residues in the CDR3. V dropped 5 bases and J dropped 7 bases, with 18 bases sitting between them. From germline, CDR1 is MNHEY and CDR2 SMNVEV (reference sequence). The DNA of the CDR3 is TGTGCCAGCAGTCTCTGGGGGGATACGGGAAATGAGCAGTTCTTC. This encodes CASSLWGDTGNEQFF.

The J gene is TRBJ1-5, the V gene TRBV7-2, with D possibly matching TRBD1 (5 bases). V was shortened by 0 bases and J by 2 bases, with 11 bases between the two germline ends. This CDR3 contains 16 residues. Germline V CDR1 and CDR2: SGHTA, FQGNSA. CDR3 nucleotides: TGTGCCAGCAGCTTAGCGCCCCTCAGGGGCAATCAGCCCCAGCATTTT. Its protein is CASSLAPLRGNQPQHF.

This rearrangement joins TRBV20-1 to TRBJ1-4; the D is unclear. Trimming removed 0 bases at V and 7 bases at J, with 9 bases between. From germline, CDR1 is DFQATT and CDR2 SNEGSKA (reference sequence). There are 13 residues in the CDR3. The DNA for the CDR3 is TGCAGTGCTAGAGACGGGGTTCTTGAAAAACTGTTTTTT. This encodes CSARDGVLEKLFF.

In regard to this clonotype: Its ends do not fully match the called genes, so a read error is possible. This sequence joins TRBV5-6 and TRBJ2-2; D unclear. The CDR3 covers 14 residues. Germline V CDR1 and CDR2: SGHDT, YYEEEE. The CDR3 bases are TGTGCCAGCAGCTTGCTCAGAAACACCGAGGAGCTGTTTTTT. As protein: CASSLLRNTEELFF.

A few counts support this clonotype. The chain carries TRBV5-1 and TRBJ1-1; D may be TRBD1 (6 bases). Trimming stripped 4 bases from V and 7 bases from J, with 23 bases between. Germline loops: CDR1 SGHRS, CDR2 YFSETQ. This CDR3 comprises 16 residues. The CDR3 here is CASSPQVLGASSEAFF. The CDR3 region has the DNA TGCGCCAGCAGCCCTCAAGTTTTGGGGGCGAGTAGTGAAGCTTTCTTT.

This chain joins TRBV4-2 and TRBJ2-2; D remains unclear. The germline gives CDR1 LGHNA, CDR2 YNFKEQ. There are 14 residues in the CDR3. Trimming pared 0 bases from V and 6 bases from J, leaving 8 bases between. CDR3 sequence (DNA): TGTGCCAGCAGCCAAGATCATGTGGCCGGGGAGCTGTTTTTT. Protein product: CASSQDHVAGELFF.

The V and J genes are TRBV6-1 and TRBJ2-6; TRBD1 matches 7 bases. CDR1 is MNHNS, CDR2 SASEGT, per germline. The CDR3 is 15 residues long. V dropped 8 bases and J dropped 0; count of bases not matched to a gene: 4. The CDR3 protein is CASADRSSGANVLTF. Written as DNA, the CDR3 is TGTGCCAGCGCGGACAGGAGCTCTGGGGCCAACGTCCTGACTTTC.

This clonotype has more than one count but fewer than ten. This chain joins TRBV7-2 and TRBJ2-3; the D is unclear. V lost 1 base, J lost 4 bases, and 6 bases lay in between. The V gene's germline CDR1 is SGHTA and CDR2 FQGNSA. This CDR3 region has 13 residues. CDR3 coding DNA: TGTGCCAGCAGCTTAGTCTTATCAGATACGCAGTATTTT. Protein: CASSLVLSDTQYF.

Ten or more counts support this clonotype. The chain combines TRBV20-1 with TRBJ2-3, with D uncertain. The V gene lost 3 bases and the J gene lost 1 base, with 8 bases spanning the gap. The germline gives CDR1 DFQATT, CDR2 SNEGSKA (reference sequence). This CDR3 is 13 amino acids long. CDR3 bases: TGCAGTGCTAGGCCCCCAGGCACAGATACGCAGTATTTT. Translating gives CSARPPGTDTQYF.